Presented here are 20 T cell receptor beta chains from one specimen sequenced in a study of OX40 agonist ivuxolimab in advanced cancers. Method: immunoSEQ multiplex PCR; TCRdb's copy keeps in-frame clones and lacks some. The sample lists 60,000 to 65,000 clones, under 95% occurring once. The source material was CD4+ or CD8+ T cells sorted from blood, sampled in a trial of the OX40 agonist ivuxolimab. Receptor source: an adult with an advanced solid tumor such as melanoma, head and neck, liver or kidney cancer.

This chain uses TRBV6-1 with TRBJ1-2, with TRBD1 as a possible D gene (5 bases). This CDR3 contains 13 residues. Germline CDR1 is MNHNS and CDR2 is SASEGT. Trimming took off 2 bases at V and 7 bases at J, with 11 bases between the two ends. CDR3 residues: CASSEMGRRGYTF. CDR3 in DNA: TGTGCCAGCAGTGAAATGGGGCGGCGTGGCTACACCTTC.

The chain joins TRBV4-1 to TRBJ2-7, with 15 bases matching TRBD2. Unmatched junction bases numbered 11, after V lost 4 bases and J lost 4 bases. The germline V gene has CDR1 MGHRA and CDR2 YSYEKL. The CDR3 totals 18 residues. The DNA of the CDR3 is TGCGCCAGCAGCCCCTCAACCGGGACTAGCGGGGGGCGGTACGAGCAGTACTTC. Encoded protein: CASSPSTGTSGGRYEQYF.

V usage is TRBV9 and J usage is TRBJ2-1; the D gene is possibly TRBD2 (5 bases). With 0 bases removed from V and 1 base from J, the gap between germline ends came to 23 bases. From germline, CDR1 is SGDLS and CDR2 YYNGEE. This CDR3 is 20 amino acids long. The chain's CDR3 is CASSVAGSSRGEPSYNEQFF. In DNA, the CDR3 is TGTGCCAGCAGCGTAGCGGGATCCTCCCGAGGAGAGCCTTCCTACAATGAGCAGTTCTTC.

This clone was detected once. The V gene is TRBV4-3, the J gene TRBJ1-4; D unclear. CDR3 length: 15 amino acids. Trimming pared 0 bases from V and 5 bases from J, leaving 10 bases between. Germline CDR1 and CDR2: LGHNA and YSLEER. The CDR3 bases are TGCGCCAGCAGCCAAGATAACAGACTGAATGAAAAACTGTTTTTT. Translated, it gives CASSQDNRLNEKLFF.

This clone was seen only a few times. The CDR3 region is CAWKVVATNEKLFF. The CDR3 nucleotides are TGTGCCTGGAAGGTGGTTGCAACTAATGAAAAACTGTTTTTT. The rearrangement joins TRBV30 to TRBJ1-4; D not certain. Germline values: CDR1 GTSNPN, CDR2 SVGIG (reference sequence). The CDR3 runs to 14 residues. With 4 bases removed from V and 0 bases from J, the gap between germline ends came to 9 bases.

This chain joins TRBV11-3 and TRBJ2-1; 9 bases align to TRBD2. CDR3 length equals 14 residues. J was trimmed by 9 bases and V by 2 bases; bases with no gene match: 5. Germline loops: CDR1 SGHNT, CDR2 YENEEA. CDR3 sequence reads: CASSLLAGSSEQFF. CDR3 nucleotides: TGTGCCAGCAGCTTACTAGCGGGATCTAGTGAGCAGTTCTTC.

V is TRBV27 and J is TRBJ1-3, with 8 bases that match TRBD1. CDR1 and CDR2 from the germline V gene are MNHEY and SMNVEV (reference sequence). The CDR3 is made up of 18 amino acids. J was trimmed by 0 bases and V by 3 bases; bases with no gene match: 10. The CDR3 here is CASSLAGSGTGSGNTIYF. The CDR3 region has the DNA TGTGCCAGCAGTTTGGCAGGGAGTGGGACAGGCTCTGGAAACACCATATATTTT.

The CDR3 is CASSRDFQETQYF. The CDR3, as DNA: TGTGCCAGCAGCCGGGACTTCCAAGAGACCCAGTACTTC. The chain recombines TRBV6-6 with TRBJ2-5, with TRBD2 as a possible D gene (6 bases). This CDR3 has 13 residues. Trimming removed 6 bases from V and 1 base from J, with 9 bases in between. Germline values: CDR1 MNHNY, CDR2 SVGAGI (reference sequence).

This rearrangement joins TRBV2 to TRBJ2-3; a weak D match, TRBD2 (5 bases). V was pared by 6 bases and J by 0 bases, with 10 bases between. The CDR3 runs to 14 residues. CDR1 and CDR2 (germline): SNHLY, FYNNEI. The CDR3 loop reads CASSEGHSTDTQYF. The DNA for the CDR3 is TGTGCCAGCAGCGAGGGCCACAGCACAGATACGCAGTATTTT.

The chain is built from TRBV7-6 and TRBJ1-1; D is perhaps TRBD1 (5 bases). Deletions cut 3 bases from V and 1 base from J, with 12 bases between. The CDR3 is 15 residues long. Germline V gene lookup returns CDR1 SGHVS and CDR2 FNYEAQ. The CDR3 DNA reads TGTGCCAGCAGCTTGGGCAGGGAGGCGAACACTGAAGCTTTCTTT. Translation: CASSLGREANTEAFF.

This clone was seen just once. The CDR3 loop reads CASSFGGETEAFF. CDR3 coding DNA: TGTGCCAGCAGTTTCGGGGGGGAAACTGAAGCTTTCTTT. The chain uses TRBV6-1 and TRBJ1-1; D might be TRBD1 (5 bases). CDR1 MNHNS and CDR2 SASEGT come from the germline V gene. This CDR3 comprises 13 residues. Between the trimmed V and J ends, which lost 5 bases and 5 bases, there was a span of 12 bases.

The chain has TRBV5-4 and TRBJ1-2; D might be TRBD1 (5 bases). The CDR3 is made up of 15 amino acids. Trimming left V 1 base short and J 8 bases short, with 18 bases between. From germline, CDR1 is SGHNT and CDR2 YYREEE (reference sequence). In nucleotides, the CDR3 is TGTGCCAGCAGCTTGTGGGGCGGACGGCCGGGCGGCTACACCTTC. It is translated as CASSLWGGRPGGYTF.

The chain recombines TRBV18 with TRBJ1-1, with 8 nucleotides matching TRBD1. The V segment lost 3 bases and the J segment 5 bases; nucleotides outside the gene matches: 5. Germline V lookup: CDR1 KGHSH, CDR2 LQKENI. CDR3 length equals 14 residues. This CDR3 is CASSPGQEETEAFF. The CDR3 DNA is TGTGCCAGCTCACCGGGACAGGAGGAGACTGAAGCTTTCTTT.

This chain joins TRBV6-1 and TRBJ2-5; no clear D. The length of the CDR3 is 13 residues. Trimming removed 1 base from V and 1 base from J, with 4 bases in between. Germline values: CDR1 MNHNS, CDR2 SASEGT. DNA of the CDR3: TGTGCCAGCAGTGAAGGGGTCCAAGAGACCCAGTACTTC. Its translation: CASSEGVQETQYF.

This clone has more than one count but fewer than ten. DNA for the CDR3: TGTGCCAGCAGCTTATCAACCGGAGATACGCAGTATTTT. Translated: CASSLSTGDTQYF. This chain connects TRBV11-2 to TRBJ2-3; D is unresolved. The germline V gene encodes CDR1 SGHAT and CDR2 FQNNGV. V was clipped by 2 bases and J by 5 bases, with 8 bases between them. The CDR3 loop spans 13 amino acids.

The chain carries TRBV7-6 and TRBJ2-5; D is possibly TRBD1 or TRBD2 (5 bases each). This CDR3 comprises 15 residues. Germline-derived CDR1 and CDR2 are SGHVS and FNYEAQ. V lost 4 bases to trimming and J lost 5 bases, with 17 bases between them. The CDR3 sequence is CASSSTGTEAETQYF. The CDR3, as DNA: TGTGCCAGCAGCTCGACCGGGACGGAGGCTGAGACCCAGTACTTC.

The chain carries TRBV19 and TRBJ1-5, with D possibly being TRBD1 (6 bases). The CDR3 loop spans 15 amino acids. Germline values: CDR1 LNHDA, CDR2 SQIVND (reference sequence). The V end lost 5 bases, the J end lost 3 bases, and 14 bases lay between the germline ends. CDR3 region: CASSPRRGDNQPQHF. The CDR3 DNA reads TGTGCCAGTAGTCCGCGCAGGGGCGACAATCAGCCCCAGCATTTT.

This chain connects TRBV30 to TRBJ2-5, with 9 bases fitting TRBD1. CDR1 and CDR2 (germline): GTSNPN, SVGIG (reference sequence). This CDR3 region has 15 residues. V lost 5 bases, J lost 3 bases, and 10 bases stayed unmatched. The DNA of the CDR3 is TGTGCCTGGGAGCGGGTGGGGGACAGGGAAGAGACCCAGTACTTC. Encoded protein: CAWERVGDREETQYF.

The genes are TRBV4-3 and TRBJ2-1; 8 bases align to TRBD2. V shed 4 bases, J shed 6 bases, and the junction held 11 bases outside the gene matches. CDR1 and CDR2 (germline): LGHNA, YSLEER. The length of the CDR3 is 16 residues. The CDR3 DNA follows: TGCGCCAGCAGCCTTATAGCGGGGAGTTGGGGCAATGAGCAGTTCTTC. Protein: CASSLIAGSWGNEQFF.

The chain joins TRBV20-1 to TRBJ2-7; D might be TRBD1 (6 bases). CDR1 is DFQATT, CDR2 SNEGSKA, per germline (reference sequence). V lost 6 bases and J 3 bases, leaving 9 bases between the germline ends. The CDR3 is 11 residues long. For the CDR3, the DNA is TGCAGTGCAGTACAGGGCTACGAGCAGTACTTC. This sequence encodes CSAVQGYEQYF.